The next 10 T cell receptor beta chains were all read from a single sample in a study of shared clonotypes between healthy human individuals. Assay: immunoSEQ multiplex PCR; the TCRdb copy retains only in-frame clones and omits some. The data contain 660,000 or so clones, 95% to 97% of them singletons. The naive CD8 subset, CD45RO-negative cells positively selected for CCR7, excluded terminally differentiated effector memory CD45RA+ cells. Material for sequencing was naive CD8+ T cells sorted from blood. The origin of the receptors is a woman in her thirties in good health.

The CDR3 here is CASKMGALPETQYF. The CDR3 bases are TGTGCCAGCAAGATGGGGGCGCTCCCGGAGACCCAGTACTTC. The V and J genes are TRBV28 and TRBJ2-5, with D possibly matching TRBD1 (6 bases). V lost 7 bases and J lost 5, with 17 bases in between. The CDR3 length is 14 residues. Per the germline V gene, CDR1 is MDHEN and CDR2 is SYDVKM.

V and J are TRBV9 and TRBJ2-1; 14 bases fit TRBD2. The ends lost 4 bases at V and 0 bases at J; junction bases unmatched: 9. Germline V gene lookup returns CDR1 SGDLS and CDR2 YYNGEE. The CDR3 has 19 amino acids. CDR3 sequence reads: CASSFKGLAGVSSYNEQFF. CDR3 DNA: TGTGCCAGCAGCTTCAAGGGACTAGCGGGAGTGAGCTCCTACAATGAGCAGTTCTTC. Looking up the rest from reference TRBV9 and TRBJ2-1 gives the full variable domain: DSGVTQTPKHLITATGQRVTLRCSPRSGDLSVYWYQQSLDQGLQFLIQYYNGEERAKGNILERFSAQQFPDLHSELNLSSLELGDSALYFCASSFKGLAGVSSYNEQFFGPGTRLTVL.

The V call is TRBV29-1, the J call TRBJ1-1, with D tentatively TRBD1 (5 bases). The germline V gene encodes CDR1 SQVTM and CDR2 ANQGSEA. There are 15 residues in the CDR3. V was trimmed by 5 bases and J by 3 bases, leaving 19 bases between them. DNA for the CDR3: TGCAGCGTTCAGGAGGGAGGGGCGAGGGACACTGAAGCTTTCTTT. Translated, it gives CSVQEGGARDTEAFF.

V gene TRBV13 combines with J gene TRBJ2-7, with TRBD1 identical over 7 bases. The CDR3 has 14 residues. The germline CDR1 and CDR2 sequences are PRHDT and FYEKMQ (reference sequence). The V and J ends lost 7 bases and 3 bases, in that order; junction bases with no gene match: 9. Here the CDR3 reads CASIMRGGIYEQYF. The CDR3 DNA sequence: TGTGCCAGCATTATGAGAGGGGGCATCTACGAGCAGTACTTC.

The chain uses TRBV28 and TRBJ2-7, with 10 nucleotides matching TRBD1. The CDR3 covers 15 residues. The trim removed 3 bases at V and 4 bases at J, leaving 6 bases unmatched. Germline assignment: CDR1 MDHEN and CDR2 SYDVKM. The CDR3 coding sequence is TGTGCCAGCAGTTTTTTCGGGACAGGGGAATACGAGCAGTACTTC. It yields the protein CASSFFGTGEYEQYF.

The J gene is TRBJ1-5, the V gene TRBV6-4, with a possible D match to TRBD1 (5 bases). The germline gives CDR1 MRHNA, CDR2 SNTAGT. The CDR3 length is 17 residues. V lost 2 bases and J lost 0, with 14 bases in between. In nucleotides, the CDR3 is TGTGCCAGCAGTGACCAGCCACAGGTCTCTAGCAATCAGCCCCAGCATTTT. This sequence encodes CASSDQPQVSSNQPQHF.

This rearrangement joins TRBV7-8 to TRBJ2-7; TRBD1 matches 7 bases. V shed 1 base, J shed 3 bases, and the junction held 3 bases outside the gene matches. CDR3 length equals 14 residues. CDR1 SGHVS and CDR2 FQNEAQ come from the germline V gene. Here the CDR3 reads CASSLVDRVYEQYF. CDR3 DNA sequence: TGTGCCAGCAGCTTAGTTGACAGGGTCTACGAGCAGTACTTC.

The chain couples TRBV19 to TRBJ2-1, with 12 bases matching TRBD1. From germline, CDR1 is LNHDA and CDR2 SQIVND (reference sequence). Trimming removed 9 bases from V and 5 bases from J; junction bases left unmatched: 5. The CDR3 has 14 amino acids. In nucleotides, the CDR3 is TGTGCCAGCGGGACAGGGGGCGTCGACAATGAGCAGTTCTTC. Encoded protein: CASGTGGVDNEQFF.

CDR3 DNA: TGCGCCAGCAGCCTGTTGACAGGGAAGACCACCTACGAGCAGTACTTC. Residues: CASSLLTGKTTYEQYF. This chain uses TRBV4-1 with TRBJ2-7, with 7 bases matching TRBD1. V lost 4 bases, J lost 2 bases, and 11 bases stayed unmatched. Germline CDR1 reads MGHRA; CDR2 reads YSYEKL. The CDR3 contains 16 residues.

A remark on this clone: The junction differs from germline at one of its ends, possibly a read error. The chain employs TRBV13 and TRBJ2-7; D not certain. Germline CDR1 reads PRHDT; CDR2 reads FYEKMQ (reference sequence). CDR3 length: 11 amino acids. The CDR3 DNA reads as TGTGCCAGCAGCCAAGGGCCAGGCCTAAGCTTC. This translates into CASSQGPGLSF.